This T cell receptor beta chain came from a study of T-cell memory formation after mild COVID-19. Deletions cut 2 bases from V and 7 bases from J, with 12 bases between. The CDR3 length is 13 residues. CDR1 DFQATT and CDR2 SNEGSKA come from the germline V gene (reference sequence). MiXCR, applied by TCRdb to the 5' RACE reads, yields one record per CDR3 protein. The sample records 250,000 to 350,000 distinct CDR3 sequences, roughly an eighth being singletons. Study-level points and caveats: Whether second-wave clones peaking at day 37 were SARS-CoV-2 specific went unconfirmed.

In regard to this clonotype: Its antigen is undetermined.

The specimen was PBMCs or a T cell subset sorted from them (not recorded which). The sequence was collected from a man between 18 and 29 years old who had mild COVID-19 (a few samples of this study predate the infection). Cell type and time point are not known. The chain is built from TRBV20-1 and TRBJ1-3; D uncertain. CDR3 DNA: TGCAGTGCTAGATTTGGCAGTATTAACACCATATATTTT. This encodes CSARFGSINTIYF.